The 28 T cell receptor beta chains below all came from one sample that was sequenced in a study of OX40 agonist ivuxolimab in advanced cancers. The data were produced by immunoSEQ multiplex PCR, yet TCRdb's version contains in-frame clones alone and is incomplete. The data show more than 65,000 clones, about 91% seen once. The source material was CD4+ or CD8+ T cells sorted from blood, sampled in a trial of the OX40 agonist ivuxolimab. These receptors all stem from an adult with an advanced solid tumor such as melanoma, head and neck, liver or kidney cancer.

This chain links TRBV18 with TRBJ1-1; 11 bases fit TRBD1. Germline assignment: CDR1 KGHSH and CDR2 LQKENI. V shed 3 bases and J 3 bases; nucleotides not matched to a gene: 3. The length of the CDR3 is 15 residues. The CDR3 coding sequence is TGTGCCAGCTCACCCCGGGACAGGGGGGACACTGAAGCTTTCTTT. Protein sequence: CASSPRDRGDTEAFF.

The chain couples TRBV6-5 to TRBJ1-4; 7 nucleotides line up with TRBD1. Germline-derived CDR1 and CDR2 are MNHEY and SVGAGI. V gave up 4 bases and J gave up 3 bases; unmatched junction bases: 8. CDR3 length: 16 residues. The CDR3 bases are TGTGCCAGCAGTTCCCGCCCTACAGGGGCTAATGAAAAACTGTTTTTT. This codes for CASSSRPTGANEKLFF.

V and J are TRBV7-2 and TRBJ1-6, with TRBD1 as a possible D gene (5 bases). The CDR3 has 14 amino acids. CDR1 is SGHTA and CDR2 is FQGNSA in the germline V gene. V was cut by 1 base and J by 10 bases, with 11 bases left in between. In DNA form, the CDR3 reads TGTGCCAGCAGCTTAGGACAGAGAAGCTCACCCCTCCACTTT. It is translated as CASSLGQRSSPLHF.

The CDR3 DNA follows: TGTGCCAGCAGCCGACAGGGAAGGCAAGTGACTAGCGCCAAGTACAATGAGCAGTTCTTC. Protein sequence: CASSRQGRQVTSAKYNEQFF. The chain recombines TRBV21-1 with TRBJ2-1; TRBD2, as called in the table, went unchecked against the DNA. TRBV21-1 is noted as a pseudogene. The CDR3 has 20 residues.

The rearrangement uses TRBV27 and TRBJ1-6; a weak D match, TRBD1 (5 bases). The CDR3 consists of 16 residues. V was clipped by 2 bases and J by 10 bases, with 18 bases between them. The germline V gene has CDR1 MNHEY and CDR2 SMNVEV (reference sequence). CDR3: CASSLKGARGSSPLHF. The CDR3 nucleotides read TGTGCCAGCAGTTTAAAAGGGGCCCGGGGCTCGTCACCCCTCCACTTT.

J is TRBJ2-1 and V is TRBV7-2; TRBD1 aligns across 9 bases. Losses at the gene ends were 0 bases for V and 4 bases for J; bases not matched to a gene: 4. The CDR3 spans 16 residues. CDR1 and CDR2 (germline): SGHTA, FQGNSA. The CDR3 sequence is CASSLAGTGLYNEQFF. DNA for the CDR3: TGTGCCAGCAGCTTAGCGGGGACAGGGCTTTACAATGAGCAGTTCTTC.

The chain combines TRBV5-1 with TRBJ2-3; 9 positions agree with TRBD2. Germline trimming cut 0 bases from V and 0 bases from J; bases unmatched to any gene: 11. This CDR3 is 19 amino acids long. Germline lookup yields CDR1 SGHRS and CDR2 YFSETQ. CDR3 DNA sequence: TGCGCCAGCAGCTTGGCCCTGGCTAGCGGGGTGACTAGCACAGATACGCAGTATTTT. It is translated as CASSLALASGVTSTDTQYF.

The CDR3 reads CASGLRRRPGTDTQYF. The CDR3 DNA sequence: TGTGCTAGTGGTTTACGTCGGAGGCCCGGCACAGATACGCAGTATTTT. The rearrangement joins TRBV12-5 to TRBJ2-3; a weak D match, TRBD2 (5 bases). This CDR3 is built from 16 residues. Germline V gene data show CDR1 as LGHNT and CDR2 as FRNRAP. V was shortened by 3 bases and J by 1 base, with 14 bases between the two germline ends.

A word on this clone: One junction end does not reproduce the germline sequence, and a read error may be involved. The chain couples TRBV19 to TRBJ2-2; D ambiguous. CDR1 and CDR2 (germline): LNHDA, SQIVND (reference sequence). This CDR3 comprises 13 residues. CDR3: CASRIANTGELFF. The DNA of the CDR3 is TGTGCCAGTAGGATAGCGAACACCGGGGAGCTGTTTTTT.

This rearrangement joins TRBV10-3 to TRBJ1-2; unclear D gene. The CDR3 runs 13 residues. Germline V gene lookup returns CDR1 ENHRY and CDR2 SYGVKD. V lost 4 bases and J 2 bases, leaving 8 bases between the germline ends. CDR3 coding DNA: TGTGCCATCAGTGGCGGCGAGAACTATGGCTACACCTTC. Translation: CAISGGENYGYTF.

The chain carries TRBV5-1 and TRBJ2-1, with D perhaps matching TRBD2 (6 bases). Germline V lookup: CDR1 SGHRS, CDR2 YFSETQ. The CDR3 is 15 amino acids. Trimming stripped 0 bases from V and 3 bases from J, with 10 bases between. In nucleotides, the CDR3 is TGCGCCAGCAGCTTGGGGGACTTGAACTACAATGAGCAGTTCTTC. Protein sequence: CASSLGDLNYNEQFF.

V usage is TRBV15 and J usage is TRBJ2-5; D remains ambiguous. CDR1 is LNHNV and CDR2 is YYDKDF in the germline V gene (reference sequence). The germline V and J ends were trimmed by 0 bases and 5 bases, with 13 bases remaining between them. The CDR3 has 15 residues. CDR3 coding DNA: TGTGCCACCAGCAGAGATAGGTCGACCGGGGAGACCCAGTACTTC. Its protein is CATSRDRSTGETQYF.

The chain uses TRBV18 and TRBJ1-1, with TRBD1 as a possible D gene (6 bases). CDR1 and CDR2 (germline): KGHSH, LQKENI. The CDR3 is made up of 17 amino acids. Trimming took 1 base from V and 1 from J, leaving 16 bases between them. CDR3 in amino acids: CASSPLIRGGENTEAFF. The CDR3 coding sequence is TGTGCCAGCTCACCACTTATAAGAGGGGGGGAGAACACTGAAGCTTTCTTT.

This clone has only a few counts. This chain links TRBV10-1 with TRBJ1-5, with no clear D. The CDR3 totals 12 residues. The germline V gene has CDR1 WNHNN and CDR2 SYGVQD (reference sequence). Deletions cut 6 bases from V and 6 bases from J, with 9 bases between. The CDR3 sequence is CASSSGGQPQHF. The CDR3 DNA reads as TGCGCCAGCAGCTCAGGCGGTCAGCCCCAGCATTTT.

The chain combines TRBV11-2 with TRBJ1-2; D might be TRBD1 (5 bases). The CDR3 extends over 14 amino acids. Deletions cut 3 bases from V and 5 bases from J, with 13 bases between. CDR1 SGHAT and CDR2 FQNNGV come from the germline V gene. CDR3 sequence (DNA): TGTGCCAGCAGCTTGGAGGGACGGATATATGGCTACACCTTC. Amino acids: CASSLEGRIYGYTF. The full variable domain, its missing parts supplied by reference TRBV11-2 and TRBJ1-2, is EAGVAQSPRYKIIEKRQSVAFWCNPISGHATLYWYQQILGQGPKLLIQFQNNGVVDDSQLPKDRFSAERLKGVDSTLKIQPAKLEDSAVYLCASSLEGRIYGYTFGSGTRLTVV.

This clone was seen once. The chain uses TRBV19 and TRBJ1-2; 7 bases align to TRBD1. Germline lookup yields CDR1 LNHDA and CDR2 SQIVND (reference sequence). The CDR3 sequence is 14 residues long. With V trimmed by 4 bases and J by 6 bases, 8 bases remained unmatched. The CDR3 region is CASSTSTGDNGYTF. CDR3 nucleotides: TGTGCCAGTAGTACTTCAACAGGGGATAATGGCTACACCTTC.

This rearrangement joins TRBV6-1 to TRBJ1-2; D gene ambiguous. The V and J ends lost 0 bases and 2 bases respectively, with 10 bases between them. The CDR3 has 15 amino acids. The V gene's germline CDR1 is MNHNS and CDR2 SASEGT. The CDR3 bases are TGTGCCAGCAGTGAAGCGCTTGGGCCGAACTATGGCTACACCTTC. This gives the protein CASSEALGPNYGYTF.

This clone has only a few counts. Relative to the germline gene, one junction end is altered; a read error may explain this. The genes are TRBV6-1 and TRBJ1-4; D is uncertain. Per the germline V gene, CDR1 is MNHNS and CDR2 is SASEGT. This CDR3 has 12 amino acids. The CDR3 sequence is CASSESARTLGF. The CDR3 nucleotides are TGTGCCAGCAGTGAGAGTGCTCGCACTCTAGGGTTT.

This sequence joins TRBV30 and TRBJ1-5, with 8 bases that match TRBD1. Germline V gene lookup returns CDR1 GTSNPN and CDR2 SVGIG (reference sequence). The CDR3 runs to 15 residues. V lost 1 base and J lost 4; bases outside the gene matches: 6. CDR3 protein: CAWSGSDRVNQPQHF. The CDR3, as DNA: TGTGCCTGGAGTGGATCGGACAGGGTAAATCAGCCCCAGCATTTT.

The DNA of the CDR3 is TGCGCCAGCAGCTGGGGAGGACTAGCGGCCCAAGAGACCCAGTACTTC. It codes for CASSWGGLAAQETQYF. The chain employs TRBV5-1 and TRBJ2-5, with TRBD2 matching over 10 bases. Germline lookup yields CDR1 SGHRS and CDR2 YFSETQ. Trimming removed 3 bases from V and 1 base from J; junction bases left unmatched: 6. CDR3 length: 16 residues.

The chain has TRBV5-8 and TRBJ2-3; 9 bases line up with TRBD1. V lost 4 bases to trimming and J lost 2 bases; unmatched junction nucleotides: 8. In germline, CDR1 is SGHTS, CDR2 YDEGEE. The CDR3 covers 16 residues. The CDR3 protein is CASSAPGQGYTDTQYF. The CDR3 DNA is TGTGCCAGCAGCGCACCAGGACAGGGGTACACAGATACGCAGTATTTT.

This rearrangement joins TRBV25-1 to TRBJ2-7; 10 nucleotides agree with TRBD1. The CDR3 extends over 17 amino acids. V shed 3 bases and J 7 bases; nucleotides not matched to a gene: 15. The germline V gene has CDR1 MGHDK and CDR2 SYGVNS. The CDR3 DNA follows: TGTGCCAGCAGTGAGAGTTGGGGGACAGGGGATTTAGAAGAGCAGTACTTC. This codes for CASSESWGTGDLEEQYF.

The rearrangement links TRBV15 to TRBJ1-4; tentative D call: TRBD1 (6 bases). The CDR3 is 13 residues long. Germline CDR1 is LNHNV and CDR2 is YYDKDF (reference sequence). With 5 bases removed from V and 9 bases from J, the gap between germline ends came to 13 bases. The CDR3: CATSGRDIKKLFF. DNA of the CDR3: TGTGCCACCAGCGGGCGGGACATCAAAAAACTGTTTTTT. The full variable domain, completed using reference TRBV15 and TRBJ1-4, is DAMVIQNPRYQVTQFGKPVTLSCSQTLNHNVMYWYQQKSSQAPKLLFHYYDKDFNNEADTPDNFQSRRPNTSFCFLDIRSPGLGDTAMYLCATSGRDIKKLFFGSGTQLSVL.

This rearrangement joins TRBV6-5 to TRBJ2-1, with 7 bases lining up with TRBD2. V trimming: 0 bases; J trimming: 10 bases; junction bases outside the gene matches: 6. Germline loops: CDR1 MNHEY, CDR2 SVGAGI. CDR3 length: 14 amino acids. The CDR3 loop reads CASSYSGLTGEQFF. DNA for the CDR3: TGTGCCAGCAGTTACTCGGGACTAACGGGGGAGCAGTTCTTC.

V usage is TRBV18 and J usage is TRBJ2-6; D is ambiguous. V lost 1 base and J lost 2, with 6 bases in between. CDR1 KGHSH and CDR2 LQKENI come from the germline V gene. The CDR3 runs 15 residues. The CDR3 protein is CASSPRSAGANVLTF. In DNA, the CDR3 is TGTGCCAGCTCACCACGGTCTGCTGGGGCCAACGTCCTGACTTTC.

V usage is TRBV2 and J usage is TRBJ1-1; TRBD1 agrees at 9 bases. The CDR3 has 13 residues. Germline CDR1 SNHLY, CDR2 FYNNEI. V gave up 9 bases and J gave up 1 base; unmatched junction bases: 3. CDR3 in DNA: TGTGCCAGACAGGGGGCGACGAACACTGAAGCTTTCTTT. Protein product: CARQGATNTEAFF.

Here the CDR3 DNA reads TGTGCCAGCAGCTTAAATTCAGATTACAATCAGCCCCAGCATTTT. This gives the protein CASSLNSDYNQPQHF. The genes are TRBV11-3 and TRBJ1-5; D gene ambiguous. The V end lost 2 bases, the J end lost 3 bases, and 11 bases lay between the germline ends. CDR1 is SGHNT and CDR2 is YENEEA in the germline V gene. This CDR3 is 15 amino acids long.

The CDR3 nucleotides read TGTGCCAGCTCAACAGACAGAATGAACACTGAAGCTTTCTTT. This sequence encodes CASSTDRMNTEAFF. The chain employs TRBV18 and TRBJ1-1; D is perhaps TRBD1 (5 bases). The CDR3 is 14 amino acids. Per germline, CDR1 KGHSH and CDR2 LQKENI. Trimming shortened V by 5 bases and J by 0 bases, and 10 bases separated the two germline ends.